The entry below gives a single TCR beta chain sequence along with its context. Its antigen is unknown. Germline is not matched at one junction end, which may reflect a read error. TCRbeta libraries were built with three rounds of nested PCR, modified from ARM-PCR. In TCRdb, the multiplex PCR reads were re-called with MiXCR into one record per CDR3 protein. The table includes more than 60,000 distinct CDR3 sequences, 77% detected once. No cell sorting was done before RNA was extracted from the tissue. Donors were chemotherapy-naive, newly diagnosed lung cancer surgical patients in China, August–late 2014. The data were obtained in a study of tumor and adjacent non-tumor tissue in lung cancer. Study summary: Stage I to III disease affected some 11 men and 5 women aged roughly 31 to 80. Study observations and caveats: Top 100 clones took a larger repertoire share in normal lung.

Germline V gives CDR1 MNHEY, CDR2 SVGAGI. There are 16 residues in the CDR3. This clonotype originated in a woman between 50 and 59 years old with non-small cell lung cancer. The specimen was lung tumor tissue. The chain recombines TRBV6-5 with TRBJ2-1; TRBD1 might be the D (5 bases). Here the CDR3 DNA reads TGTGCCAGCAGTTACCTCCAGACAGACTCCTACAAAGAGCAGTTCTTC. It specifies CASSYLQTDSYKEQFF.